The 20 T cell receptor beta chains in this list originate from one sample, sequenced in a study of blood T cell repertoires in COVID-19. Data came from immunoSEQ multiplex PCR; TCRdb stores just in-frame clones and leaves some out. The sample carries roughly 330,000 clones, around 90% recorded once. Material: peripheral blood. All receptors come from a man in his late teens or twenties who had recovered from COVID-19.

V and J are TRBV4-1 and TRBJ2-7, with 11 bases fitting TRBD2. Germline-derived CDR1 and CDR2 are MGHRA and YSYEKL. The CDR3 has 15 residues. V trimming: 2 bases; J trimming: 2 bases; junction bases outside the gene matches: 2. CDR3 amino acids: CASSQTTSGAYEQYF. CDR3 sequence (DNA): TGCGCCAGCAGCCAAACGACTAGCGGGGCCTACGAGCAGTACTTC.

The V gene is TRBV6-5, the J gene TRBJ2-3, with 9 bases aligning to TRBD1. Germline V gives CDR1 MNHEY, CDR2 SVGAGI. There are 16 residues in the CDR3. V trimming: 0 bases; J trimming: 5 bases; junction bases outside the gene matches: 6. Here the CDR3 reads CASSYSYRGQGDTQYF. The CDR3 bases are TGTGCCAGCAGTTACTCATACAGGGGGCAAGGAGATACGCAGTATTTT.

The chain is built from TRBV6-6 and TRBJ2-1; no clear D. V lost 8 bases to trimming and J lost 0 bases, with 17 bases between them. Germline CDR1 is MNHNY and CDR2 is SVGAGI (reference sequence). The CDR3 consists of 16 residues. CDR3: CASDNPPGSSYNEQFF. In nucleotides, the CDR3 is TGTGCCAGCGATAACCCCCCGGGTAGCTCCTACAATGAGCAGTTCTTC.

J is TRBJ1-2 and V is TRBV5-1, with no clear D. V lost 0 bases and J lost 4, with 7 bases in between. The CDR3 totals 13 residues. Germline lookup yields CDR1 SGHRS and CDR2 YFSETQ. The CDR3 sequence: CASSLDNSYGYTF. The DNA for the CDR3 is TGCGCCAGCAGCTTGGATAACAGCTATGGCTACACCTTC.

The chain has TRBV7-9 and TRBJ1-2; D possibly corresponds to TRBD1 (6 bases). Germline CDR1 is SEHNR and CDR2 is FQNEAQ (reference sequence). The CDR3 is 12 residues long. V was cut by 5 bases and J by 4 bases, with 8 bases left in between. CDR3 protein: CASSTDSYGYTF. Written as DNA, the CDR3 is TGTGCCAGCAGCACGGACAGCTATGGCTACACCTTC.

The V gene is TRBV10-2, the J gene TRBJ1-5; D might be TRBD1 (6 bases). CDR1 and CDR2 from the germline V gene are WSHSY and SAAADI. Trimming stripped 1 base from V and 4 bases from J, with 14 bases between. CDR3 size: 16 residues. As DNA, the CDR3 is TGCGCCAGCAGTGAGTTGGTGGGGGCAACTAATCAGCCCCAGCATTTT. Translating gives CASSELVGATNQPQHF.

V gene TRBV7-8 combines with J gene TRBJ2-7, with D uncertain. V was trimmed by 5 bases and J by 5 bases, leaving 10 bases between them. The CDR3 covers 12 residues. CDR1 and CDR2 from the germline V gene are SGHVS and FQNEAQ. CDR3 bases: TGTGCCAGCAGCCTGACTTCCCACGAGCAGTACTTC. It is translated as CASSLTSHEQYF.

The rearrangement links TRBV14 to TRBJ2-2, with D maybe TRBD2 (6 bases). This CDR3 has 13 amino acids. Trimming took off 1 base at V and 6 bases at J, with 6 bases between the two ends. CDR1 SGHDN and CDR2 FVKESK come from the germline V gene. CDR3 in DNA: TGTGCCAGCAGCCAAGGCGGGGCCGGGGAGCTGTTTTTT. It specifies CASSQGGAGELFF. Full variable domain (outside the CDR3, taken from reference TRBV14 and TRBJ2-2): EAGVTQFPSHSVIEKGQTVTLRCDPISGHDNLYWYRRVMGKEIKFLLHFVKESKQDESGMPNNRFLAERTGGTYSTLKVQPAELEDSGVYFCASSQGGAGELFFGEGSRLTVL.

This clone has only a few counts. The rearrangement links TRBV9 to TRBJ2-5; 9 bases fit TRBD1. Germline V gene data show CDR1 as SGDLS and CDR2 as YYNGEE. The CDR3 has 15 residues. V lost 6 bases and J lost 1; bases outside the gene matches: 7. CDR3 DNA: TGTGCCAGCACGCCGGGACAGGGTCCCCAAGAGACCCAGTACTTC. The encoded protein is CASTPGQGPQETQYF.

The chain joins TRBV11-2 to TRBJ1-5; 7 bases match TRBD1. This CDR3 spans 13 amino acids. V was clipped by 5 bases and J by 9 bases; unmatched bases: 7. Germline CDR1 and CDR2: SGHAT and FQNNGV. The CDR3 region is CASSVDRLGPQHF. In DNA form, the CDR3 reads TGTGCCAGCAGCGTGGACAGGTTGGGGCCCCAGCATTTT.

This sequence joins TRBV12-3 or TRBV12-4 and TRBJ1-5, with D possibly matching TRBD1 (5 bases). Trimming took off 1 base at V and 10 bases at J, with 8 bases between the two ends. The CDR3 runs 12 residues. This chain's CDR3 is CASSLEGLPQHF. Here the CDR3 DNA reads TGTGCCAGCAGTTTAGAGGGGTTACCCCAGCATTTT.

J is TRBJ2-5 and V is TRBV6-1; 7 bases are a match to TRBD2. The germline V gene encodes CDR1 MNHNS and CDR2 SASEGT. CDR3 size: 14 residues. J gave up 10 bases and V 2 bases, and 10 bases lay outside the gene matches. CDR3 in amino acids: CASSERGDLSGQYF. The CDR3 region has the DNA TGTGCCAGCAGTGAACGGGGGGACCTGAGCGGCCAGTACTTC.

The chain recombines TRBV27 with TRBJ1-6, with D possibly TRBD1 on 6 matching bases. Germline lookup yields CDR1 MNHEY and CDR2 SMNVEV (reference sequence). CDR3 length: 15 amino acids. V was shortened by 8 bases and J by 2 bases, with 13 bases between the two germline ends. CDR3: CASGAQGPYNSPLHF. CDR3 in DNA: TGTGCCAGCGGGGCACAGGGCCCCTATAATTCACCCCTCCACTTT.

The rearrangement joins TRBV6-1 to TRBJ1-5; TRBD1 matches at 9 bases. CDR3 size: 16 residues. Trimming at V came to 2 bases and at J to 7 bases, leaving 9 bases not matched to a gene. Germline CDR1 and CDR2: MNHNS and SASEGT. CDR3 nucleotide sequence: TGTGCCAGCAGTGAACAGACAGGGGGGGGACGGCAGCCCCAGCATTTT. Amino acids: CASSEQTGGGRQPQHF.

This chain uses TRBV6-6 with TRBJ2-7, with TRBD1 identical over 10 bases. The length of the CDR3 is 15 residues. The junction had 10 bases not matched to a gene; V was cut back by 8 bases and J by 3 bases. Germline V gives CDR1 MNHNY, CDR2 SVGAGI (reference sequence). CDR3 bases: TGTGCCAGCTTTCGGGACAGGGGTATTAGCTACGAGCAGTACTTC. The encoded protein is CASFRDRGISYEQYF.

This clone has only a few counts. The rearrangement joins TRBV6-2 or TRBV6-3 to TRBJ1-2; 8 bases fit TRBD1. The junction had 12 bases not matched to a gene; V was cut back by 6 bases and J by 6 bases. The CDR3 extends over 15 amino acids. Germline V gene sequence: CDR1 MNHEY, CDR2 SVGEGT. Here the CDR3 reads CASSHGADRADGYTF. The DNA of the CDR3 is TGTGCCAGCAGCCACGGGGCGGACAGGGCTGATGGCTACACCTTC.

V usage is TRBV10-3 and J usage is TRBJ2-1; TRBD1 agrees at 8 bases. This CDR3 contains 18 residues. Germline values: CDR1 ENHRY, CDR2 SYGVKD. With V trimmed by 5 bases and J by 1 base, 13 bases remained unmatched. CDR3 coding DNA: TGTGCCATCAGTTCGGGACAGGCGGGATCCTTTTCCTACAATGAGCAGTTCTTC. Translating it yields CAISSGQAGSFSYNEQFF.

The chain couples TRBV14 to TRBJ2-2, with D perhaps TRBD2 (5 bases). The V and J ends lost 3 bases and 7 bases respectively, with 15 bases between them. In germline, CDR1 is SGHDN, CDR2 FVKESK. The CDR3 spans 15 residues. The CDR3 loop reads CASSHPLPGNGELFF. CDR3 DNA sequence: TGTGCCAGCAGCCACCCCCTGCCCGGGAACGGGGAGCTGTTTTTT.

The chain uses TRBV19 and TRBJ1-1, with a tentative D call TRBD1 (6 bases). Germline CDR1 LNHDA, CDR2 SQIVND (reference sequence). Trimming stripped 1 base from V and 6 bases from J, with 15 bases between. This CDR3 region has 15 residues. The CDR3 sequence: CASSIVGRGVAEAFF. CDR3 DNA: TGTGCCAGTAGTATAGTTGGGAGGGGGGTTGCTGAAGCTTTCTTT.

This chain connects TRBV27 to TRBJ2-5, with 15 bases that match TRBD2. V dropped 5 bases and J dropped 4; count of bases not matched to a gene: 11. The CDR3 runs 18 residues. CDR1 MNHEY and CDR2 SMNVEV come from the germline V gene (reference sequence). CDR3: CASSPPGLAGGPRETQYF. The CDR3 DNA reads TGTGCCAGCAGTCCCCCCGGACTAGCGGGAGGGCCGAGAGAGACCCAGTACTTC.